One and the same sample provided the 6 T cell receptor beta chains below, sequenced in a study of blood T cell repertoires in COVID-19. Method: immunoSEQ multiplex PCR; TCRdb's copy keeps in-frame clones and lacks some. Here the sample spans fewer than 350,000 clones, 89% being singletons. Input material: PBMCs or T cells enriched from blood (not recorded which). The receptors were sampled from a man aged 55 to 70 who had recovered from COVID-19.

This chain links TRBV28 with TRBJ2-2; 10 nucleotides align to TRBD2. The CDR3 is made up of 15 amino acids. Per the germline V gene, CDR1 is MDHEN and CDR2 is SYDVKM. The V segment lost 4 bases and the J segment 6 bases; nucleotides outside the gene matches: 5. This CDR3 reads CASSWVAGGPGELFF. CDR3 coding DNA: TGTGCCAGCAGTTGGGTAGCGGGAGGTCCCGGGGAGCTGTTTTTT.

The CDR3 bases are TGTGCCAGCAGCCAAGATTCCACAGGGAACTATGGCTACACCTTC. This encodes CASSQDSTGNYGYTF. The chain has TRBV3-1 (or the pseudogene TRBV3-2) and TRBJ1-2; weak D call: TRBD1 (6 bases). The germline gives CDR1 LGHDT, CDR2 YNNKEL (reference sequence). This CDR3 has 15 residues. Between the trimmed V and J ends, which lost 0 bases and 2 bases, there was a span of 10 bases.

As DNA, the CDR3 is TGTGCCAGCAGCCGGGACAGGGGAGGTGGATTTTATAGGAATGAGCAGTTCTTC. Translated, it gives CASSRDRGGGFYRNEQFF. J is TRBJ2-1 and V is TRBV7-2, with TRBD1 identical over 10 bases. J lost 7 bases, V lost 5 bases, and 17 bases had no gene match. The CDR3 spans 18 residues. CDR1 and CDR2 (germline): SGHTA, FQGNSA.

The V call is TRBV6-5, the J call TRBJ2-2; TRBD1 might be the D (5 bases). V gave up 5 bases and J gave up 1 base, with 8 bases separating them. CDR3 length equals 14 residues. Germline lookup yields CDR1 MNHEY and CDR2 SVGAGI. The CDR3 DNA is TGTGCCAGCAGTACAGGTCTGAACACCGGGGAGCTGTTTTTT. Translated: CASSTGLNTGELFF.

This chain uses TRBV5-1 with TRBJ1-1, with D possibly matching TRBD1 (5 bases). Germline lookup yields CDR1 SGHRS and CDR2 YFSETQ. With 7 bases removed from V and 5 bases from J, the gap between germline ends came to 21 bases. The CDR3 is made up of 15 amino acids. CDR3: CASFNIQGTLTEAFF. CDR3 nucleotide sequence: TGCGCCAGCTTCAATATTCAGGGAACTTTAACTGAAGCTTTCTTT.

The chain uses TRBV5-8 and TRBJ1-3; unclear D gene. Germline CDR1 and CDR2: SGHTS and YDEGEE. The CDR3 is 15 amino acids. Trimming stripped 0 bases from V and 2 bases from J, with 9 bases between. CDR3 protein: CASSLERWTGNTIYF. As DNA, the CDR3 is TGTGCCAGCAGCTTGGAGAGGTGGACTGGAAACACCATATATTTT.